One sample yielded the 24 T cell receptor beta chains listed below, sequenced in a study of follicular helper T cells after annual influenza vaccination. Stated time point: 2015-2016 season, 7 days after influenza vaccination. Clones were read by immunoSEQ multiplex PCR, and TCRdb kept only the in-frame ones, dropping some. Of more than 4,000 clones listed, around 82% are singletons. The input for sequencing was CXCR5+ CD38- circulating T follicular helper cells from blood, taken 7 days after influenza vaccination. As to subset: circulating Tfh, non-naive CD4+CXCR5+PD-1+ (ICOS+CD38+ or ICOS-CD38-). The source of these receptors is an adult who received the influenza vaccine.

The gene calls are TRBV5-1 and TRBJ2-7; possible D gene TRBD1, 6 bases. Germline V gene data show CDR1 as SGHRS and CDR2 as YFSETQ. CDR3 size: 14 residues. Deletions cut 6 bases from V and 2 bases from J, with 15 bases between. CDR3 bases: TGCGCCAGCACAACGACAGGCGCCGCCTACGAGCAGTACTTC. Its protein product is CASTTTGAAYEQYF. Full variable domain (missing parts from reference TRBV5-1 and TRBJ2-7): KAGVTQTPRYLIKTRGQQVTLSCSPISGHRSVSWYQQTPGQGLQFLFEYFSETQRNKGNFPGRFSGRQFSNSRSEMNVSTLELGDSALYLCASTTTGAAYEQYFGPGTRLTVT.

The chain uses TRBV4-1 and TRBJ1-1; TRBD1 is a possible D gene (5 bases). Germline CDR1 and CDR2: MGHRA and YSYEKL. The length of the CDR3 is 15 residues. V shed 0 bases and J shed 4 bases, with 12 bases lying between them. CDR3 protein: CASSQDGGVPTEAFF. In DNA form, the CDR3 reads TGCGCCAGCAGCCAAGATGGGGGGGTTCCCACTGAAGCTTTCTTT.

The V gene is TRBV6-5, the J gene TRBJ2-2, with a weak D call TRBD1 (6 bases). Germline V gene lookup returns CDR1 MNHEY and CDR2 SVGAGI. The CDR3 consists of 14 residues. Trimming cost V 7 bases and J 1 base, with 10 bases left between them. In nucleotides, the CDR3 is TGTGCCAGCACGATAGGGGGGAACACCGGGGAGCTGTTTTTT. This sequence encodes CASTIGGNTGELFF.

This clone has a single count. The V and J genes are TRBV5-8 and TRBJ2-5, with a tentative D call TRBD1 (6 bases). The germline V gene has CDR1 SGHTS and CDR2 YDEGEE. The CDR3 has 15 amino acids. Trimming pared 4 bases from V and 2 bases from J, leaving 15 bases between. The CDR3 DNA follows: TGTGCCAGCAGCACCGGATCGACAGGTCAAGAGACCCAGTACTTC. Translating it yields CASSTGSTGQETQYF.

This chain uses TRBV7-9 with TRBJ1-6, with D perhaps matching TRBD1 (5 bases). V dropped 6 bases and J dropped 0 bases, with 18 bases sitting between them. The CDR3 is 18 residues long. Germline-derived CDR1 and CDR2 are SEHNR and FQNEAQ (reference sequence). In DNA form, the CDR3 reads TGTGCCAGCAGTCAGGGTCAGGCTCCAAGCTCCTATAATTCACCCCTCCACTTT. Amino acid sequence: CASSQGQAPSSYNSPLHF.

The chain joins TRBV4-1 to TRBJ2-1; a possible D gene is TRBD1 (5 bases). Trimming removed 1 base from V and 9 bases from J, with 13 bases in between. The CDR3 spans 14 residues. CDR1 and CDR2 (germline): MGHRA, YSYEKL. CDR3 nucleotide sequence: TGCGCCAGCAGCCAAGCCCTGACAGAAGGTGAGCAGTTCTTC. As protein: CASSQALTEGEQFF.

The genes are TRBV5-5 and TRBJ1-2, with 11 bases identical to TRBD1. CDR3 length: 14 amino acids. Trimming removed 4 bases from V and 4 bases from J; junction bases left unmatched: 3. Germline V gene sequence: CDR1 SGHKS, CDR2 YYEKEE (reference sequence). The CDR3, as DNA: TGTGCCAGCAGCCGGGACAGGGGGACCTATGGCTACACCTTC. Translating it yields CASSRDRGTYGYTF.

The CDR3: CASSFPDRGRGEQYF. The CDR3 DNA reads TGTGCCAGCAGTTTCCCGGACAGGGGGCGAGGCGAGCAGTACTTC. The chain is built from TRBV28 and TRBJ2-7; 11 bases align to TRBD1. The germline CDR1 and CDR2 sequences are MDHEN and SYDVKM. The CDR3 has 15 amino acids. With 3 bases clipped from V and 6 bases from J, the junction kept 7 bases outside the gene matches.

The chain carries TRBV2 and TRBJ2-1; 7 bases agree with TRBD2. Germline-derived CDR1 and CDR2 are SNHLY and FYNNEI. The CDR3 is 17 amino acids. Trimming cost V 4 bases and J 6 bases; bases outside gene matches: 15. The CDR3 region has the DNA TGTGCCAGCAGTGGCCCTAACGAGCGGGATGGGTTCAATGAGCAGTTCTTC. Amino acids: CASSGPNERDGFNEQFF.

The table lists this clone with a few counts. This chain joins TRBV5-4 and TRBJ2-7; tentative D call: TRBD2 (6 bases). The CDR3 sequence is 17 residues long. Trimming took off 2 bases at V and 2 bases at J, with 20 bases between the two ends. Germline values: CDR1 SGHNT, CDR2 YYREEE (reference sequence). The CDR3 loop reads CASSFGRVGSGAYEQYF. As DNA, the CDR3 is TGTGCCAGCAGCTTTGGCAGGGTGGGTAGCGGCGCCTACGAGCAGTACTTC.

CDR3 nucleotide sequence: TGTGCCAGCAGTTACGCTGGGGGCTACACCTTC. Amino acids: CASSYAGGYTF. This chain joins TRBV6-6 and TRBJ1-2; no firm D call. Trimming took off 2 bases at V and 8 bases at J, with 6 bases between the two ends. CDR1 MNHNY and CDR2 SVGAGI come from the germline V gene (reference sequence). The CDR3 contains 11 residues.

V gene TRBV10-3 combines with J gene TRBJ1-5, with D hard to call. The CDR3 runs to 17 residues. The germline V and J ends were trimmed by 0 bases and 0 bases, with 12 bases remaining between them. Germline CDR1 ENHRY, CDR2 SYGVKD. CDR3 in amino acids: CAISESAGLNSNQPQHF. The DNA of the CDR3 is TGTGCCATCAGTGAGTCTGCCGGGCTAAATAGCAATCAGCCCCAGCATTTT.

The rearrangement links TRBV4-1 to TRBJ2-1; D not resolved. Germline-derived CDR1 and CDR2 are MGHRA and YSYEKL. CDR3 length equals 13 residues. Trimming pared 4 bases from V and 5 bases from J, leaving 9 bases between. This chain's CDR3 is CASSLSFNNEQFF. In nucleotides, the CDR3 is TGCGCCAGCAGCCTCTCATTTAACAATGAGCAGTTCTTC.

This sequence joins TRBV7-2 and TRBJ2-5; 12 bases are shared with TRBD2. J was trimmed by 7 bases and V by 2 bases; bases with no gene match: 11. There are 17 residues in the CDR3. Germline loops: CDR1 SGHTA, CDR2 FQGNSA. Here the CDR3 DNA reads TGTGCCAGCAGCTTAAGCGGAACTAGCGGGGGGAGGGGGACCCAGTACTTC. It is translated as CASSLSGTSGGRGTQYF.

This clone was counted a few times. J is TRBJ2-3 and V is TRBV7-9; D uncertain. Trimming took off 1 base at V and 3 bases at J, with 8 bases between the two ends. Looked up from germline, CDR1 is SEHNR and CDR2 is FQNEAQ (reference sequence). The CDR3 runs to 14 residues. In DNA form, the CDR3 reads TGTGCCAGCAGCTTAGGTCCCAGGACAGATACGCAGTATTTT. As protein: CASSLGPRTDTQYF.

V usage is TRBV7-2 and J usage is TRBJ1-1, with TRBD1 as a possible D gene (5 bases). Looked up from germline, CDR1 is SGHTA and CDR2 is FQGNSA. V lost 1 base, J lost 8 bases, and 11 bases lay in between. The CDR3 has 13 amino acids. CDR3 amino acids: CASSLGWGREAFF. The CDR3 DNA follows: TGTGCCAGCAGCTTAGGTTGGGGGAGAGAAGCTTTCTTT.

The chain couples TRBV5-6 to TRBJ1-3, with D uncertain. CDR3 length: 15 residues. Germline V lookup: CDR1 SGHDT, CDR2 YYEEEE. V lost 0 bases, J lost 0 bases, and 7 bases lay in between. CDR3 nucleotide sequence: TGTGCCAGCAGCTTGGACCCGGCCTCTGGAAACACCATATATTTT. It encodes CASSLDPASGNTIYF.

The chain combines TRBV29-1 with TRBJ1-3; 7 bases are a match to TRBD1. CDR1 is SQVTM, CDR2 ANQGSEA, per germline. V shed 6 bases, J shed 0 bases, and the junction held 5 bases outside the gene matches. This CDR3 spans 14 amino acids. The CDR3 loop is CSVIDRVSGNTIYF. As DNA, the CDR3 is TGCAGCGTGATTGACAGGGTCTCTGGAAACACCATATATTTT.

The CDR3 DNA reads as TGTGCCAGCAGCCTACAGGGTACCACTGAAGCTTTCTTT. This gives the protein CASSLQGTTEAFF. This rearrangement joins TRBV7-9 to TRBJ1-1; TRBD1 might be the D (6 bases). This CDR3 is built from 13 residues. Germline CDR1 and CDR2: SEHNR and FQNEAQ (reference sequence). V was trimmed by 5 bases and J by 4 bases, leaving 11 bases between them.

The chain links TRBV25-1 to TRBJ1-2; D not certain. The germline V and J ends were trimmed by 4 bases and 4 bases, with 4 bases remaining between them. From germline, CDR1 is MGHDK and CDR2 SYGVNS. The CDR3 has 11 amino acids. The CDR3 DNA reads TGTGCCAGCAGTGCAGGCTATGGCTACACCTTC. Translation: CASSAGYGYTF.

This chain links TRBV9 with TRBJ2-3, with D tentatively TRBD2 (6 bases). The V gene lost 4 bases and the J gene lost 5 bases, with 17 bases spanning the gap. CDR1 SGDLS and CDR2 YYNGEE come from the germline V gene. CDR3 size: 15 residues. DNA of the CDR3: TGTGCCAGCAGCCCCCGGGACTCCCTGGGAGATACGCAGTATTTT. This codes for CASSPRDSLGDTQYF.

The DNA for the CDR3 is TGCAGTGCCAAAGGGTGGAATGAGCAGTTCTTC. As protein: CSAKGWNEQFF. The V call is TRBV20-1, the J call TRBJ2-1; no clear D. Trimming took off 6 bases at V and 7 bases at J, with 10 bases between the two ends. The germline gives CDR1 DFQATT, CDR2 SNEGSKA (reference sequence). The CDR3 is 11 amino acids.

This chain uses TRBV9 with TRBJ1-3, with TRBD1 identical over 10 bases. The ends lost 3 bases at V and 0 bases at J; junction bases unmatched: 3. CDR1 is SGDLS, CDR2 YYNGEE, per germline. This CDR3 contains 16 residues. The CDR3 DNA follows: TGTGCCAGCAGCGCTCGGACAGGGGGCTCTGGAAACACCATATATTTT. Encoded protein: CASSARTGGSGNTIYF.

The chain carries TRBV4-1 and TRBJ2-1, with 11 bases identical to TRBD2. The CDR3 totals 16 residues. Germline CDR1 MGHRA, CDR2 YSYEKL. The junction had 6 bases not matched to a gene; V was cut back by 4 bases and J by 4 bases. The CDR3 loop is CASSPVGLAAYNEQFF. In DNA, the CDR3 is TGCGCCAGCAGCCCTGTGGGACTAGCGGCTTACAATGAGCAGTTCTTC.